This passage covers 25 T cell receptor beta chains from one sample sequenced in a study of sequential checkpoint blockade in melanoma. Specified treatment: randomized to nivolumab then ipilimumab (arm A) or the reverse (arm B). Assay: immunoSEQ multiplex PCR; the TCRdb copy retains only in-frame clones and omits some. The sample has 30,000 to 40,000 clones; 86% are singletons. The sample in question was CD8+ T cells sorted from blood (inferred from file names), obtained from a patient given nivolumab and ipilimumab in sequence. The receptors originated from a human donor with melanoma.

The chain is built from TRBV27 and TRBJ1-5; D not resolved. V was clipped by 5 bases and J by 7 bases, with 15 bases between them. Germline CDR1 is MNHEY and CDR2 is SMNVEV (reference sequence). CDR3 length: 14 amino acids. The chain's CDR3 is CASSPRVGGQPQHF. The CDR3 DNA sequence: TGTGCCAGCAGTCCGAGGGTGGGCGGACAGCCCCAGCATTTT.

The chain employs TRBV27 and TRBJ2-7, with 10 bases aligning to TRBD1. Germline CDR1 and CDR2: MNHEY and SMNVEV (reference sequence). The J segment lost 5 bases and the V segment lost 6 bases, leaving 4 bases of the junction unmatched. The CDR3 is made up of 13 amino acids. The CDR3: CASRSGTGDEQYF. The CDR3 DNA reads TGTGCCAGCAGGAGTGGGACAGGGGACGAGCAGTACTTC.

V usage is TRBV7-9 and J usage is TRBJ1-2; D perhaps matches TRBD1 (6 bases). Germline loops: CDR1 SEHNR, CDR2 FQNEAQ (reference sequence). The V and J ends lost 5 bases and 5 bases respectively, with 18 bases between them. The CDR3 totals 15 residues. This chain's CDR3 is CASSRTQGIRYGYTF. The CDR3 DNA sequence: TGTGCCAGCAGCCGTACACAGGGCATCCGGTATGGCTACACCTTC.

The chain has TRBV9 and TRBJ2-3; 7 nucleotides align to TRBD2. The V gene end was trimmed by 1 base and the J gene end by 1 base; junction bases not matched to a gene: 3. CDR1 is SGDLS, CDR2 YYNGEE, per germline. This CDR3 comprises 15 residues. The CDR3 DNA follows: TGTGCCAGCAGCGTACAGGGAGGGGGCACAGATACGCAGTATTTT. Residues: CASSVQGGGTDTQYF.

The chain recombines TRBV29-1 with TRBJ2-3; the match to TRBD1 covers 8 bases. Germline V gene sequence: CDR1 SQVTM, CDR2 ANQGSEA. Germline trimming cut 1 base from V and 2 bases from J; bases unmatched to any gene: 8. CDR3 length equals 16 residues. The chain's CDR3 is CSVEGVTGETTDTQYF. CDR3 coding DNA: TGCAGCGTTGAAGGTGTGACAGGGGAAACCACAGATACGCAGTATTTT.

The V and J genes are TRBV5-4 and TRBJ1-1; D unresolved. Germline CDR1 SGHNT, CDR2 YYREEE (reference sequence). The CDR3 is 11 residues long. Trimming removed 1 base at V and 6 bases at J, with 4 bases between. As DNA, the CDR3 is TGTGCCAGCAGCTTGATCTCTGAAGCTTTCTTT. Translated: CASSLISEAFF.

The chain uses TRBV5-1 and TRBJ2-7; tentative D call: TRBD2 (7 bases). This CDR3 comprises 14 residues. Deletions cut 4 bases from V and 6 bases from J, with 17 bases between. Germline lookup yields CDR1 SGHRS and CDR2 YFSETQ. The CDR3 DNA reads TGCGCCAGCAGCCCCGGGCCCGGGGGGCCCGAGCAGTACGTC. The encoded protein is CASSPGPGGPEQYV.

The V gene is TRBV6-1, the J gene TRBJ2-5; D unresolved. The V gene's germline CDR1 is MNHNS and CDR2 SASEGT. The CDR3 loop spans 11 amino acids. Trimming stripped 5 bases from V and 3 bases from J, with 4 bases between. CDR3 in DNA: TGTGCCAGCAGTTTAGAAGAGACCCAGTACTTC. Translated: CASSLEETQYF.

This clone has just one count. The chain recombines TRBV7-3 with TRBJ2-1, with 8 positions matching TRBD2. Germline V lookup: CDR1 SGHTA, CDR2 FQGTGA. The V and J ends lost 1 base and 4 bases, in that order; junction bases with no gene match: 6. The CDR3 spans 16 residues. CDR3 sequence (DNA): TGTGCCAGCAGCTTAATTTCAGCGGGAGTGTACAATGAGCAGTTCTTC. Protein sequence: CASSLISAGVYNEQFF.

The chain couples TRBV19 to TRBJ1-5; D possibly corresponds to TRBD1 (6 bases). Trimming removed 4 bases from V and 1 base from J, with 20 bases in between. The CDR3 is made up of 18 amino acids. The germline gives CDR1 LNHDA, CDR2 SQIVND (reference sequence). Here the CDR3 reads CASSRLGEHRVSNQPQHF. Written as DNA, the CDR3 is TGTGCCAGTAGTAGGTTAGGGGAACACAGGGTAAGCAATCAGCCCCAGCATTTT.

CDR3 protein: CANKREGGEQYF. CDR3 DNA: TGTGCCAATAAGCGGGAGGGAGGCGAGCAGTACTTC. The J gene is TRBJ2-5, the V gene TRBV2, with TRBD2 matching 10 bases. The last part of the DNA fits TRBJ2-7 better; the J call may be wrong. This CDR3 is 12 amino acids long. Looked up from germline, CDR1 is SNHLY and CDR2 is FYNNEI.

On this clone itself: The sample holds other DNA sequences that translate to the same CDR3. This chain links TRBV11-2 with TRBJ2-2; D call uncertain. The germline V and J ends were trimmed by 5 bases and 1 base, with 8 bases remaining between them. Per the germline V gene, CDR1 is SGHAT and CDR2 is FQNNGV. The CDR3 is 14 amino acids. DNA of the CDR3: TGTGCCAGCAGCAGGCGCGGGAACACCGGGGAGCTGTTTTTT. This encodes CASSRRGNTGELFF.

The V call is TRBV5-6, the J call TRBJ2-7; no firm D call. The CDR3 spans 11 residues. Germline V gene lookup returns CDR1 SGHDT and CDR2 YYEEEE. Trimming stripped 4 bases from V and 5 bases from J, with 7 bases between. The CDR3 sequence: CASSLLDEQYF. The CDR3 DNA is TGTGCCAGCAGCCTCCTCGACGAGCAGTACTTC.

V is TRBV6-5 and J is TRBJ1-1; D is perhaps TRBD1 (5 bases). The V end lost 0 bases, the J end lost 0 bases, and 8 bases lay between the germline ends. Germline CDR1 and CDR2: MNHEY and SVGAGI. The CDR3 contains 15 residues. The CDR3 spells CASSYSGGMNTEAFF. The CDR3 nucleotides are TGTGCCAGCAGTTACTCGGGGGGAATGAACACTGAAGCTTTCTTT.

The CDR3: CAISDRGYEQYF. CDR3 nucleotides: TGTGCCATCAGTGACAGGGGCTACGAGCAGTACTTC. The chain couples TRBV10-3 to TRBJ2-7, with D perhaps matching TRBD1 (6 bases). The CDR3 is made up of 12 amino acids. V was clipped by 3 bases and J by 3 bases, with 6 bases between them. CDR1 and CDR2 (germline): ENHRY, SYGVKD.

This chain uses TRBV4-1 with TRBJ1-1; possibly TRBD1 for D (6 bases). Germline loops: CDR1 MGHRA, CDR2 YSYEKL. V lost 0 bases and J lost 8, with 13 bases in between. The CDR3 is 14 amino acids. The CDR3 DNA reads as TGCGCCAGCAGCCAAGATCTAAGGGGGTGGGAAGCTTTCTTT. Amino acid sequence: CASSQDLRGWEAFF.

V gene TRBV9 combines with J gene TRBJ2-1; 7 nucleotides align to TRBD2. The J segment lost 0 bases and the V segment lost 5 bases, leaving 5 bases of the junction unmatched. The CDR3 runs 15 residues. CDR1 and CDR2 (germline): SGDLS, YYNGEE. CDR3 nucleotide sequence: TGTGCCAGCAGTACCACTAGCGTCTCCTACAATGAGCAGTTCTTC. Encoded protein: CASSTTSVSYNEQFF.

The rearrangement uses TRBV5-6 and TRBJ2-5; unclear D gene. Trimming took 0 bases from V and 2 from J, leaving 5 bases between them. The CDR3 covers 13 residues. The germline CDR1 and CDR2 sequences are SGHDT and YYEEEE. The CDR3 loop is CASSLDWQETQYF. The DNA for the CDR3 is TGTGCCAGCAGCTTGGACTGGCAAGAGACCCAGTACTTC.

The chain recombines TRBV29-1 with TRBJ2-1, with TRBD2 identical over 14 bases. CDR1 is SQVTM and CDR2 is ANQGSEA in the germline V gene. CDR3 length: 14 amino acids. J lost 9 bases, V lost 6 bases, and 7 bases had no gene match. The CDR3 here is CSVSGGLAGVEQFF. In nucleotides, the CDR3 is TGCAGCGTCTCCGGGGGACTAGCGGGAGTTGAGCAGTTCTTC.

This chain links TRBV4-1 with TRBJ2-7; weak D call: TRBD1 (8 bases). This CDR3 contains 15 residues. From germline, CDR1 is MGHRA and CDR2 YSYEKL. Trimming removed 4 bases from V and 2 bases from J, with 15 bases in between. CDR3 in amino acids: CASSRGGGQAYEQYF. The CDR3 bases are TGCGCCAGCAGCCGAGGGGGGGGACAGGCCTACGAGCAGTACTTC.

This chain joins TRBV6-5 and TRBJ1-2; the D is unclear. Germline-derived CDR1 and CDR2 are MNHEY and SVGAGI. CDR3 length: 13 amino acids. Trimming removed 2 bases from V and 8 bases from J, with 12 bases in between. In nucleotides, the CDR3 is TGTGCCAGCAGTTACGGGCCGGTACGCGGCTACACCTTC. This encodes CASSYGPVRGYTF.

The V gene is TRBV13, the J gene TRBJ1-1; the D gene is possibly TRBD1 (6 bases). Trimming shortened V by 5 bases and J by 0 bases, and 10 bases separated the two germline ends. This CDR3 is built from 14 residues. Per the germline V gene, CDR1 is PRHDT and CDR2 is FYEKMQ (reference sequence). This chain's CDR3 is CASSPGQMNTEAFF. The CDR3 nucleotides read TGTGCCAGCAGCCCGGGACAAATGAACACTGAAGCTTTCTTT.

This chain joins TRBV19 and TRBJ1-1; 9 bases fit TRBD1. Germline CDR1 LNHDA, CDR2 SQIVND (reference sequence). J lost 4 bases, V lost 6 bases, and 6 bases had no gene match. CDR3 length: 14 residues. CDR3 residues: CASSPGTGTTEAFF. The CDR3 nucleotides are TGTGCCAGTAGCCCCGGGACAGGGACCACTGAAGCTTTCTTT.

The chain has TRBV11-2 and TRBJ2-7, with TRBD1 matching over 7 bases. CDR1 SGHAT and CDR2 FQNNGV come from the germline V gene. Trimming removed 1 base from V and 3 bases from J; junction bases left unmatched: 6. This CDR3 has 15 residues. CDR3 in DNA: TGTGCCAGCAGCTTAGCGCAGGGGGAGTTCTACGAGCAGTACTTC. It translates to CASSLAQGEFYEQYF.

The rearrangement links TRBV9 to TRBJ2-7; maybe TRBD2 (5 bases). This CDR3 has 15 amino acids. V was pared by 0 bases and J by 0 bases, with 10 bases between. Germline CDR1 SGDLS, CDR2 YYNGEE. CDR3 coding DNA: TGTGCCAGCAGCGTAGCCCCGGGGAGCTCCTACGAGCAGTACTTC. It is translated as CASSVAPGSSYEQYF.